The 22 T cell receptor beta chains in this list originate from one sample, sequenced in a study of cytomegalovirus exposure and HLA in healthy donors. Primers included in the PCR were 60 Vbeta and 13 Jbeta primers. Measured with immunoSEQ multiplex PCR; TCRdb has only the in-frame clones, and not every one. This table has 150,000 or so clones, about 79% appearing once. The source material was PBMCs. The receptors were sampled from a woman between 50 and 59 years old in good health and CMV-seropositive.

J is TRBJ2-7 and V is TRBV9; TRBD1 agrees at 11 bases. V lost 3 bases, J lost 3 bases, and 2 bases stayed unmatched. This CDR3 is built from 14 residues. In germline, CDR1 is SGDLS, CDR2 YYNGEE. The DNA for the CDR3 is TGTGCCAGCAGCGCGGGACAGGGGGTCTACGAGCAGTACTTC. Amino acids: CASSAGQGVYEQYF.

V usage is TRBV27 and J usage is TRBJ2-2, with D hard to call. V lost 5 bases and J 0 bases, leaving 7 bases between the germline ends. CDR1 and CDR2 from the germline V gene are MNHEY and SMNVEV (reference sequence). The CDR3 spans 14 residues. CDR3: CASSIHANTGELFF. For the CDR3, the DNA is TGTGCCAGCAGTATCCATGCGAACACCGGGGAGCTGTTTTTT.

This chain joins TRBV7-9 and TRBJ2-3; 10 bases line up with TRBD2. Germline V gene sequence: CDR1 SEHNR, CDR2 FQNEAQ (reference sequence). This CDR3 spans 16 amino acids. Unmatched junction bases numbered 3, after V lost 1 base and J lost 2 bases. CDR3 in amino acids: CASSLELAGPTDTQYF. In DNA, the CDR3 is TGTGCCAGCAGCTTAGAACTAGCGGGGCCCACAGATACGCAGTATTTT.

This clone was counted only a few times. CDR3 sequence reads: CASSPRTGPTEAFF. CDR3 in DNA: TGTGCCAGCTCACCACGGACAGGGCCCACTGAAGCTTTCTTT. This chain joins TRBV18 and TRBJ1-1; 8 positions agree with TRBD1. Germline V gene sequence: CDR1 KGHSH, CDR2 LQKENI. Germline trimming cut 1 base from V and 4 bases from J; bases unmatched to any gene: 2. The CDR3 contains 14 residues.

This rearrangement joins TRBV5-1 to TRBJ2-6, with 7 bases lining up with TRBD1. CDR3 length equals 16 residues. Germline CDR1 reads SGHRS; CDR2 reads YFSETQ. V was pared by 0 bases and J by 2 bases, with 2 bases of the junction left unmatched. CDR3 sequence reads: CASSLGGGTGANVLTF. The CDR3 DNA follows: TGCGCCAGCAGCTTGGGAGGGGGCACTGGGGCCAACGTCCTGACTTTC.

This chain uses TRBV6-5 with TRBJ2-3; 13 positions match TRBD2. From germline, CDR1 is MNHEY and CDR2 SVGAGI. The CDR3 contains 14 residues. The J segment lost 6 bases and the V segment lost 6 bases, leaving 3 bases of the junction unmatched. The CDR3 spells CASRGLAGFDTQYF. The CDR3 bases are TGTGCCAGCAGGGGACTAGCGGGGTTCGATACGCAGTATTTT.

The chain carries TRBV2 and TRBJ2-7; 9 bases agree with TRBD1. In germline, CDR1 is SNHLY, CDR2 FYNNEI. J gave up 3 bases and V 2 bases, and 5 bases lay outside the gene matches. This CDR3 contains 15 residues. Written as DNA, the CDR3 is TGTGCCAGCAGTGAAAGGACAGGGGAACACTACGAGCAGTACTTC. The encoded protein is CASSERTGEHYEQYF.

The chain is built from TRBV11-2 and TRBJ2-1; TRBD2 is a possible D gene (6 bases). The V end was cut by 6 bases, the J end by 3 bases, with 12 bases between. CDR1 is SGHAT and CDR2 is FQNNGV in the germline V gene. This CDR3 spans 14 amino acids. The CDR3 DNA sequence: TGTGCCAGCAGGGTTAGGGACTTCTACAATGAGCAGTTCTTC. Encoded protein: CASRVRDFYNEQFF. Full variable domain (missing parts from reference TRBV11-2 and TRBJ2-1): EAGVAQSPRYKIIEKRQSVAFWCNPISGHATLYWYQQILGQGPKLLIQFQNNGVVDDSQLPKDRFSAERLKGVDSTLKIQPAKLEDSAVYLCASRVRDFYNEQFFGPGTRLTVL.

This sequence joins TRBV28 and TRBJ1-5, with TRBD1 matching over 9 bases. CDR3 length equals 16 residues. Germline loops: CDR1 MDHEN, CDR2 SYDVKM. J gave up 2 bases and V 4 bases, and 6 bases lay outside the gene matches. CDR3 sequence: CASSSDRGGGNQPQHF. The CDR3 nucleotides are TGTGCCAGCAGTTCGGACAGGGGAGGAGGCAATCAGCCCCAGCATTTT.

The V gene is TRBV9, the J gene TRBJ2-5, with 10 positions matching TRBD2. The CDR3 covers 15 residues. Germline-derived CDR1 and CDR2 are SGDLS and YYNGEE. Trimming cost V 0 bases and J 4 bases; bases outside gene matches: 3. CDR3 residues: CASSVGASGRETQYF. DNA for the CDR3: TGTGCCAGCAGCGTAGGGGCTAGCGGGAGAGAGACCCAGTACTTC.

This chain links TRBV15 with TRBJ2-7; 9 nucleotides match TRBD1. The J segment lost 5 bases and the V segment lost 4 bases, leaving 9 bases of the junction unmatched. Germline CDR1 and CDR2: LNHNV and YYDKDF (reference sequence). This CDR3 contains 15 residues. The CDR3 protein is CATSIRDREDDEQYF. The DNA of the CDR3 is TGTGCCACCAGCATACGGGACAGGGAGGACGACGAGCAGTACTTC.

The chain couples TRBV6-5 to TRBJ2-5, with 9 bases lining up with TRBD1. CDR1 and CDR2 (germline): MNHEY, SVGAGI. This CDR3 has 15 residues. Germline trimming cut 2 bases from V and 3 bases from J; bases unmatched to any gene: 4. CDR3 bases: TGTGCCAGCAGTTACGCGGGACAGGGTAAAGAGACCCAGTACTTC. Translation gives CASSYAGQGKETQYF.

The CDR3 loop reads CASSVAGSKDTQYF. The CDR3 DNA sequence: TGTGCCAGCAGCGTAGCGGGGTCTAAGGATACGCAGTATTTT. J is TRBJ2-3 and V is TRBV9, with TRBD2 as a possible D gene (5 bases). The germline V and J ends were trimmed by 0 bases and 6 bases, with 11 bases remaining between them. The CDR3 covers 14 residues. Germline V gene lookup returns CDR1 SGDLS and CDR2 YYNGEE.

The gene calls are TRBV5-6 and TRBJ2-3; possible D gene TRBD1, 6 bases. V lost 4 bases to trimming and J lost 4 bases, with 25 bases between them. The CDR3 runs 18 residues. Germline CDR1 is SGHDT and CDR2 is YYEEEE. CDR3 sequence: CASSVDPSKTGFADTQYF. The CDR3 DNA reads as TGTGCCAGCAGCGTCGACCCCTCGAAGACAGGCTTCGCAGATACGCAGTATTTT.

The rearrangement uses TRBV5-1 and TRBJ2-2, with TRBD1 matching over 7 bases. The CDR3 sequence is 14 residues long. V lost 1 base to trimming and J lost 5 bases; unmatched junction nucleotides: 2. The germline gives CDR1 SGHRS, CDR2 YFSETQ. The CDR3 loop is CASSLKTGTGELFF. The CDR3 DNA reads TGCGCCAGCAGCTTGAAGACAGGGACCGGGGAGCTGTTTTTT.

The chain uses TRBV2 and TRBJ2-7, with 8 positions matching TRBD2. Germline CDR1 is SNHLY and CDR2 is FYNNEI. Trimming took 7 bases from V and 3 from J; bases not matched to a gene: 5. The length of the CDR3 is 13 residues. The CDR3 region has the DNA TGTGCCAGCAAACAGCGGGAGTTCTACGAGCAGTACTTC. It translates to CASKQREFYEQYF.

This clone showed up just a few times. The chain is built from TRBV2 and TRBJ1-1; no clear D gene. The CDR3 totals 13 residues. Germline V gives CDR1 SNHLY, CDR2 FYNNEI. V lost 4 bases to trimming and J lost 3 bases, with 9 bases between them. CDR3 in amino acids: CASSVAYYTEAFF. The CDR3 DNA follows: TGTGCCAGCAGTGTAGCCTATTACACTGAAGCTTTCTTT. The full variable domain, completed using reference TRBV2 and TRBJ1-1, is EPEVTQTPSHQVTQMGQEVILRCVPISNHLYFYWYRQILGQKVEFLVSFYNNEISEKSEIFDDQFSVERPDGSNFTLKIRSTKLEDSAMYFCASSVAYYTEAFFGQGTRLTVV.

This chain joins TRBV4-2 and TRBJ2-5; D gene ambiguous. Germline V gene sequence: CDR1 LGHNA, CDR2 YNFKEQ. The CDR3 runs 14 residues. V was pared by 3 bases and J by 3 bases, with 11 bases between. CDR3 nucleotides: TGTGCCAGCAGCCAGCTGGGCAGGAAAGAGACCCAGTACTTC. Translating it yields CASSQLGRKETQYF.

CDR3 loop: CAWGASYEQYF. CDR3 nucleotide sequence: TGTGCCTGGGGGGCCTCATACGAGCAGTACTTC. V and J are TRBV30 and TRBJ2-7, with D possibly TRBD1 on 5 matching bases. V lost 5 bases and J lost 4, with 9 bases in between. Germline CDR1 is GTSNPN and CDR2 is SVGIG (reference sequence). The CDR3 sequence is 11 residues long.

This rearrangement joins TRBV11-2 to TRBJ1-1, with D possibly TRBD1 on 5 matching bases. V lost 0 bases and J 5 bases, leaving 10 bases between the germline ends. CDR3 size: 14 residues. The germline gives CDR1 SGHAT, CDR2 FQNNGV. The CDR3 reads CASSLDLSGTEAFF. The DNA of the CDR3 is TGTGCCAGCAGCTTAGATCTGTCAGGGACTGAAGCTTTCTTT.

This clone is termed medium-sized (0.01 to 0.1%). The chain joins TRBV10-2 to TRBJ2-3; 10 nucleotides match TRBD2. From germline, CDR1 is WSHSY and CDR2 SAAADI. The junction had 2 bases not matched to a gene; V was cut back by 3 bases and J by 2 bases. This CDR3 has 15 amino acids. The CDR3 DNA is TGCGCCAGCAGTGAAACTAGCGGGACCACAGATACGCAGTATTTT. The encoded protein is CASSETSGTTDTQYF.

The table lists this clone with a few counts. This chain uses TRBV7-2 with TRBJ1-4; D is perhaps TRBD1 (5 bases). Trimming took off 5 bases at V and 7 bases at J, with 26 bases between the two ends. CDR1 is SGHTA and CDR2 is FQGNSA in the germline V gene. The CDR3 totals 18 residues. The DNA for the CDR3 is TGTGCCAGCAGCCCAAAGGTGCGGGGGATGGGATTGAGTGAAAAACTGTTTTTT. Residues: CASSPKVRGMGLSEKLFF.